This entry features one TCR beta chain sequence. The source of the sample is a study of memory CD4+ T cells and cytomegalovirus serostatus. Repertoires were generated with immunoSEQ multiplex PCR, while TCRdb's copy carries only in-frame clones and drops some. Among more than 55,000 clones listed, approximately 85% were seen once. Trimming took off 2 bases at V and 5 bases at J, with 13 bases between the two ends. Germline V gives CDR1 ENHRY, CDR2 SYGVKD. The CDR3 consists of 15 residues. The sort gate was single viable CD3+CD4+CD8-CD45RO+ cells for memory CD4+ T cells. The sequence was obtained from an adult in good health and CMV-seronegative. Sequencing was done on a sample of memory CD4+ T cells from blood. The gene calls are TRBV10-3 and TRBJ2-1; tentatively, D is TRBD2 (5 bases). CDR3 protein: CAISEMRSGDNEQFF. The CDR3 region has the DNA TGTGCCATCAGTGAGATGAGGAGCGGAGACAATGAGCAGTTCTTC.